The entry below describes one T cell receptor (beta chain). Per the original methods: Nucleated cell counts were estimated from reference gene primer amplification. The protocol was immunoSEQ multiplex PCR, while the TCRdb copy is restricted to in-frame clones and leaves out a portion. For V, J and clone size, that table is used; D and trimming come from the DNA. The data hold 150,000 to 180,000 clones, with 60% to 85% observed a single time. The sample originates from a study of blood T cell repertoires in COVID-19. Study details: COVID-19 samples collected from the United States, Italy and Spain covered acute and convalescent phases. T cells, B-cell-depleted T cells, or PBMCs provided the cDNA or gDNA that served as material.

V lost 4 bases to trimming and J lost 2 bases; unmatched junction nucleotides: 5. This CDR3 has 16 amino acids. The germline V gene encodes CDR1 SGHRS and CDR2 YFSETQ. This sequence originates from a man older than 75 with acute or convalescent COVID-19. The chain couples TRBV5-1 to TRBJ2-6; 8 bases are shared with TRBD2. Sequencing was done on a sample of peripheral blood. CDR3 residues: CASSRRGGPGANVLTF. The CDR3 DNA is TGCGCCAGCAGCCGGCGCGGGGGGCCTGGGGCCAACGTCCTGACTTTC.